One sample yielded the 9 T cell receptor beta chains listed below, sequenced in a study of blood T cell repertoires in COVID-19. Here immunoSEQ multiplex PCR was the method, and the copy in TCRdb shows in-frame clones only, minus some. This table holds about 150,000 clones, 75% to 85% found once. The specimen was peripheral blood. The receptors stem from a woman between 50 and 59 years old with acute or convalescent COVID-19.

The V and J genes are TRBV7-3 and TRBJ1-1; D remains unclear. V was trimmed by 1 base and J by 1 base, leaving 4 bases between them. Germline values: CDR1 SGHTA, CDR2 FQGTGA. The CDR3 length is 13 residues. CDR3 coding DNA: TGTGCCAGCAGCTTAAACAGGAACACTGAAGCTTTCTTT. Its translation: CASSLNRNTEAFF.

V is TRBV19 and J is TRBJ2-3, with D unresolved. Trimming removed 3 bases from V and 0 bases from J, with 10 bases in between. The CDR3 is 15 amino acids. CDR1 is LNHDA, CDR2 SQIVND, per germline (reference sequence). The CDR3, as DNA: TGTGCCAGTAGTATTTCCGGGTCTAGCACAGATACGCAGTATTTT. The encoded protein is CASSISGSSTDTQYF.

This CDR3 reads CASSYNPGEPRDTQYF. The CDR3 DNA reads as TGTGCCAGCAGTTATAATCCGGGAGAACCACGCGATACGCAGTATTTT. The chain is built from TRBV6-6 and TRBJ2-3; possibly TRBD2 for D (6 bases). Germline lookup yields CDR1 MNHNY and CDR2 SVGAGI (reference sequence). Trimming removed 3 bases from V and 6 bases from J, with 19 bases in between. The CDR3 has 16 residues.

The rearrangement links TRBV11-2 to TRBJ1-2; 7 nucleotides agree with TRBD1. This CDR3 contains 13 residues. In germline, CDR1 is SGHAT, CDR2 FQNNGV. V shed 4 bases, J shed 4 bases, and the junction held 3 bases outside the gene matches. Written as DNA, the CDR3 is TGTGCCAGCAGCTCGACAGGGTCCTATGGCTACACCTTC. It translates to CASSSTGSYGYTF.

CDR3 bases: TGCAGCGTTGCCCAGGGGAATGGCTACACCTTC. Translated, it gives CSVAQGNGYTF. This sequence joins TRBV29-1 and TRBJ1-2, with D possibly TRBD1 on 6 matching bases. The CDR3 length is 11 residues. Germline V gives CDR1 SQVTM, CDR2 ANQGSEA. V dropped 4 bases and J dropped 6 bases, with 9 bases sitting between them. The full variable domain, rest sourced from reference TRBV29-1 and TRBJ1-2, is SAVISQKPSRDICQRGTSLTIQCQVDSQVTMMFWYRQQPGQSLTLIATANQGSEATYESGFVIDKFPISRPNLTFSTLTVSNMSPEDSSIYLCSVAQGNGYTFGSGTRLTVV.

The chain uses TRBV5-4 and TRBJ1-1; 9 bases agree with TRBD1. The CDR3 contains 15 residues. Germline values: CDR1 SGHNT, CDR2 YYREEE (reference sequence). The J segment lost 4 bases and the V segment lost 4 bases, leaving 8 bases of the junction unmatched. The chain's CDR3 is CASSRNRGQGTEAFF. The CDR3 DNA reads TGTGCCAGCAGCCGTAACAGGGGGCAGGGCACTGAAGCTTTCTTT.

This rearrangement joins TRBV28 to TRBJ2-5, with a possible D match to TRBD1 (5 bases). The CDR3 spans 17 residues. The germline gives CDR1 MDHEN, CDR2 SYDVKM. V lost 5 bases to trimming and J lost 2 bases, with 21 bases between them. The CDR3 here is CASSRPQWGAGQETQYF. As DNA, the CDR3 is TGTGCCAGCAGTCGACCCCAGTGGGGCGCAGGGCAAGAGACCCAGTACTTC.

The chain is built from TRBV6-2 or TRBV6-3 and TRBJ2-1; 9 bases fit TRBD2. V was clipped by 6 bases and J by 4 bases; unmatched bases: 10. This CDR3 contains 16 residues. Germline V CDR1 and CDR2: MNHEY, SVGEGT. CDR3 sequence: CASSPPLAGGYNEQFF. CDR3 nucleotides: TGTGCCAGCAGCCCTCCTCTTGCGGGGGGGTACAATGAGCAGTTCTTC.

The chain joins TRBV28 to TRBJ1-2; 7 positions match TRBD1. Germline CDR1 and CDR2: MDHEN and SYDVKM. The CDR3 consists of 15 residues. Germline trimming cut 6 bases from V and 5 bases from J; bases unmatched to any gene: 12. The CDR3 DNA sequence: TGTGCCAGCAGCGGCAGCATTGAGACAGGGTATGGCTACACCTTC. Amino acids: CASSGSIETGYGYTF.